This T cell receptor beta chain was found in a study of cytomegalovirus exposure and HLA in healthy donors. Study observations and caveats: In vitro assays verified that a few CMV-associated chains recognized CMV antigens specifically. Most observed TCR sequences were rare, whereas some public TCRs were detected in many donors.

Generated by immunoSEQ multiplex PCR, the TCRdb table keeps only in-frame clones and is missing some. This table has 100,000 to 150,000 clones, 85% to 90% appearing once. Germline CDR1 and CDR2: SGHNT and YYREEE (reference sequence). The ends were cut back, 2 bases at V and 2 bases at J, with 12 bases in the middle. CDR3 size: 15 residues. Worth noting for this clone: Its target is unknown.

The specimen sequenced was PBMCs. This chain links TRBV5-4 with TRBJ2-3, with TRBD2 as a possible D gene (5 bases). The receptor was derived from a woman younger than 30 in good health and CMV-seronegative. The CDR3 DNA follows: TGTGCCAGCAGCTTCCTGTCGGGGTCCACAGATACGCAGTATTTT. It specifies CASSFLSGSTDTQYF.